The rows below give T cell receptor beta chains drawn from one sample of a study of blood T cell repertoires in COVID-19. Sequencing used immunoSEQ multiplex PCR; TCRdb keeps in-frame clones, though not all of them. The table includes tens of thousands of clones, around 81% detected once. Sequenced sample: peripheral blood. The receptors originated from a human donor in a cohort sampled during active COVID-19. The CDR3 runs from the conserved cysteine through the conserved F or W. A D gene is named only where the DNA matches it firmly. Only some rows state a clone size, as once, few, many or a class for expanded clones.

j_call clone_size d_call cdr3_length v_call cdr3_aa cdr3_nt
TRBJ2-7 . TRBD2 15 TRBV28 CASSLGGGRALEQYF TGTGCCAGCAGTTTAGGGGGCGGGAGGGCCCTGGAGCAGTACTTC
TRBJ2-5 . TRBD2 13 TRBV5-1 CASSYAGDETQYF TGCGCCAGCAGCTACGCGGGAGACGAGACCCAGTACTTC
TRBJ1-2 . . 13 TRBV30 CAWSVVSGDGYTF TGTGCCTGGAGTGTTGTGTCAGGTGATGGCTACACCTTC
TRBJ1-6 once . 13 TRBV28 CASSTGRNSPLHF TGTGCCAGCAGCACAGGGCGTAATTCACCCCTCCACTTT
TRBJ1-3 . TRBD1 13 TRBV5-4 CASQGQSGNTIYF TGTGCCAGTCAGGGACAGTCTGGAAACACCATATATTTT
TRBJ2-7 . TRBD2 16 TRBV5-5 CASSLDAGGIAYEQYF TGTGCCAGCAGCTTAGATGCGGGGGGGATAGCCTACGAGCAGTACTTC
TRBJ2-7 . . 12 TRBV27 CASRDSAYEQYF TGTGCCAGCAGGGACAGTGCCTACGAGCAGTACTTC
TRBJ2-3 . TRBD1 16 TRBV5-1 CASSPGQGIFTDTQYF TGCGCCAGCTCACCGGGACAGGGGATATTCACAGATACGCAGTATTTT
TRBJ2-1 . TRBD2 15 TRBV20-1 CSASPLAGASNEQFF TGCAGTGCTAGTCCTCTAGCGGGCGCTTCGAATGAGCAGTTCTTC
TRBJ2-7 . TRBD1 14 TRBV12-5 CASAPGTGNYEQYF TGTGCTAGTGCTCCCGGGACAGGGAACTACGAGCAGTACTTC
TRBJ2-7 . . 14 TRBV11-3 CASSTSKGRYEQYF TGTGCCAGCAGCACCTCGAAGGGGCGCTACGAGCAGTACTTC
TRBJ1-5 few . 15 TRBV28 CASRAGGAGNQPQHF TGTGCCAGCAGGGCGGGGGGGGCCGGCAATCAGCCCCAGCATTTT
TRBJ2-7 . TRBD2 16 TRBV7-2 CASSFGLAGGDYEQYF TGTGCCAGCAGCTTCGGACTAGCGGGGGGCGACTACGAGCAGTACTTC
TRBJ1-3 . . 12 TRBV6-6 CASSPGGNTIYF TGTGCCAGCAGCCCCGGGGGAAACACCATATATTTT
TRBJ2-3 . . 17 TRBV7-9 CASSLWLGRPGTDTQYF TGTGCCAGCAGCTTATGGTTGGGCAGGCCGGGGACAGATACGCAGTATTTT
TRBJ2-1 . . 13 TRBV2 CASTLTENNEQFF TGTGCCAGCACTCTGACAGAAAACAATGAGCAGTTCTTC
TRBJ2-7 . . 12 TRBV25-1 CASGLNAYEQYF TGTGCCAGCGGACTCAACGCCTACGAGCAGTACTTC
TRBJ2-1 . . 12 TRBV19 CASSFLSGEQFF TGTGCCAGTAGTTTTCTTAGCGGTGAGCAGTTCTTC
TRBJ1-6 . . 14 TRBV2 CASSEWATNSPLHF TGTGCCAGCAGTGAATGGGCAACTAATTCACCCCTCCACTTT
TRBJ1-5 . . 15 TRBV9 CASSVGPEGNQPQHF TGTGCCAGCAGCGTAGGACCCGAGGGAAATCAGCCCCAGCATTTT
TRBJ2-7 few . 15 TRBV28 CASSSGLRLSYEQYF TGTGCCAGCAGTTCCGGACTGCGTCTCTCCTACGAGCAGTACTTC
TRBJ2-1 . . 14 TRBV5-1 CASSFEGAMNEQFF TGCGCCAGCAGCTTCGAGGGAGCGATGAATGAGCAGTTCTTC
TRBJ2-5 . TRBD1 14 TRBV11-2 CASSSKSGGETQYF TGTGCCAGCAGCTCCAAGTCAGGGGGTGAGACCCAGTACTTC
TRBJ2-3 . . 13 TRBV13 CASSLQATDTQYF TGTGCCAGCAGCTTACAGGCCACAGATACGCAGTATTTT
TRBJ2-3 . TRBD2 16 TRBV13 CASSEASGGDPDTQYF TGTGCCAGCAGCGAAGCTAGCGGGGGGGACCCAGATACGCAGTATTTT
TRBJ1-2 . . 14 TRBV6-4 CASRRGGTVDGYTF TGTGCCAGCAGGAGAGGCGGGACGGTCGATGGCTACACCTTC
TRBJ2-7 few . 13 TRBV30 CAWSVAGNYEQYF TGTGCCTGGAGTGTAGCAGGGAACTACGAGCAGTACTTC
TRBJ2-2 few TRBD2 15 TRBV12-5 CASGLPAGNTGELFF TGTGCTAGTGGTTTACCAGCGGGAAACACCGGGGAGCTGTTTTTT
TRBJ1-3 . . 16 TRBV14 CASSTGGGSSGNTIYF TGTGCCAGCAGCACCGGGGGAGGAAGCTCTGGAAACACCATATATTTT
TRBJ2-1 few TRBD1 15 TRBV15 CATSRDGQGWNEQFF TGTGCCACCAGCAGAGATGGACAGGGATGGAATGAGCAGTTCTTC
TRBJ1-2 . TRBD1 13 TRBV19 CATRDRGIGGYTF TGTGCCACCCGGGACAGGGGGATTGGAGGCTACACCTTC
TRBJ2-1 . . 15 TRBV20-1 CSASRQPKVNNEQFF TGCAGTGCTAGTAGACAGCCCAAGGTAAACAATGAGCAGTTCTTC
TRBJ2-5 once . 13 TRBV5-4 CASSLRGTETQYF TGTGCCAGCAGCTTGAGGGGAACAGAGACCCAGTACTTC
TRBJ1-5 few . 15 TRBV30 CAWSVRGNSNQPQHF TGTGCCTGGAGTGTACGAGGGAATAGCAATCAGCCCCAGCATTTT
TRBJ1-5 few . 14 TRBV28 CASSLLQGGQPQHF TGTGCCAGCAGTTTATTGCAGGGTGGGCAGCCCCAGCATTTT
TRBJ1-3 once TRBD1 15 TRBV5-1 CASSWKGTAGNTIYF TGCGCCAGCAGCTGGAAGGGGACAGCTGGAAACACCATATATTTT
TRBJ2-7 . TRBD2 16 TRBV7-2 CASSLAPTSGSIEQYF TGTGCCAGCAGCTTAGCCCCCACTAGCGGGAGTATCGAGCAGTACTTC
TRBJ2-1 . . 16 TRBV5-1 CASSLLSQGGYNEQFF TGCGCCAGCAGCTTGTTATCCCAGGGGGGATACAATGAGCAGTTCTTC
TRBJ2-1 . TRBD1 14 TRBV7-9 CASSHGTAGNEQFF TGTGCCAGCAGCCACGGGACAGCAGGGAATGAGCAGTTCTTC
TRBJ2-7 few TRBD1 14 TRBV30 CAWSVYGTGGTQYF TGTGCCTGGAGTGTTTACGGGACAGGGGGAACGCAGTACTTC
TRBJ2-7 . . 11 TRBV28 CASSPLIEQYF TGTGCCAGCAGTCCCCTTATAGAGCAGTACTTC
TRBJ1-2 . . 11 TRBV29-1 CSVEGSDGYTF TGCAGCGTTGAAGGAAGCGATGGCTACACCTTC
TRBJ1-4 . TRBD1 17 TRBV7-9 CASSLVTTGGLNEKLFF TGTGCCAGCAGCTTAGTTACGACAGGGGGCCTTAATGAAAAACTGTTTTTT
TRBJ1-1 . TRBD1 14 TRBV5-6 CASSRQGINTEAFF TGTGCCAGCAGCCGACAGGGGATCAACACTGAAGCTTTCTTT
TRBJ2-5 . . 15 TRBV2 CASSEEATYQETQYF TGTGCCAGCAGTGAGGAGGCCACGTACCAAGAGACCCAGTACTTC
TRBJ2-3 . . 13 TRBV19 CATSSGSTDTQYF TGTGCCACCTCTAGTGGCAGCACAGATACGCAGTATTTT
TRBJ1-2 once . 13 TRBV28 CASTPDTNYGYTF TGTGCCAGCACCCCAGATACTAACTATGGCTACACCTTC
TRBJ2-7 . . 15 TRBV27 CASKRSSDRSYEQYF TGTGCCAGCAAGAGAAGTTCTGATCGTTCCTACGAGCAGTACTTC
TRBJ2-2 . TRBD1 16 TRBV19 CASAPDRGTNTGELFF TGTGCCAGTGCCCCGGACAGGGGTACGAACACCGGGGAGCTGTTTTTT
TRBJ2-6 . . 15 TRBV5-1 CASSLTISGANVLTF TGCGCCAGCAGTTTGACTATTTCTGGGGCCAACGTCCTGACTTTC
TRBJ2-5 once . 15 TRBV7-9 CASTTLWGHQETQYF TGTGCCAGCACCACCCTTTGGGGCCACCAAGAGACCCAGTACTTC
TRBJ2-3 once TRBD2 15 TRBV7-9 CASSRTSGGTDTQYF TGTGCCAGCAGCCGGACTAGCGGGGGCACAGATACGCAGTATTTT
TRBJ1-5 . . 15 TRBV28 CASSMGAQSNQPQHF TGTGCCAGCAGTATGGGGGCGCAAAGCAATCAGCCCCAGCATTTT
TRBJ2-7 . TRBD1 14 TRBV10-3 CAITSTGVKNEQYF TGTGCCATCACGTCGACAGGGGTGAAGAACGAGCAGTACTTC
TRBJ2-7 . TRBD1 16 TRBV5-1 CASSLEGAQVSYEQYF TGCGCCAGCAGCTTGGAGGGGGCCCAAGTTTCCTACGAGCAGTACTTC
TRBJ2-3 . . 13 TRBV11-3 CASSLGRSDTQYF TGTGCCAGCAGCTTAGGGCGGTCAGATACGCAGTATTTT
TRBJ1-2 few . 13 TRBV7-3 CASSFRDGGGYTF TGTGCCAGCAGCTTTCGGGATGGAGGGGGCTACACCTTC
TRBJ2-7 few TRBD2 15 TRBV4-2 CASSFQRGESYEQYF TGTGCCAGCAGCTTCCAGCGGGGGGAATCCTACGAGCAGTACTTC
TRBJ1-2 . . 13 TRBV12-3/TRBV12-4 CASSWAGSYGYTF TGTGCCAGCAGTTGGGCAGGGTCCTATGGCTACACCTTC
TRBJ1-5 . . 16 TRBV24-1 CATSDFNAPGVQPQHF TGTGCCACCAGTGATTTTAACGCCCCAGGGGTTCAGCCCCAGCATTTT